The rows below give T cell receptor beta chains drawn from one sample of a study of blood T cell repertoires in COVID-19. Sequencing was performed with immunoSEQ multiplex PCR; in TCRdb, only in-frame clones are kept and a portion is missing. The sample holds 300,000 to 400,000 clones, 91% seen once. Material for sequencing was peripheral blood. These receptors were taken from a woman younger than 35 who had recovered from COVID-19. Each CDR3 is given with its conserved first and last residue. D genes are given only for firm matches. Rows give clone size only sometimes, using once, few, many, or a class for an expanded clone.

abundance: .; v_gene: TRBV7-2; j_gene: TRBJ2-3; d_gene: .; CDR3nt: TGTGCCAGCAGCGTTACAGGGTACACAGATACGCAGTATTTT; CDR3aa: CASSVTGYTDTQYF
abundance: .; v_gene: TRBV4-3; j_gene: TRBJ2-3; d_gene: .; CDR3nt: TGCGCCAGCAGCCAAGGCGGGACCTTCTTCCGGGCAGATACGCAGTATTTT; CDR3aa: CASSQGGTFFRADTQYF
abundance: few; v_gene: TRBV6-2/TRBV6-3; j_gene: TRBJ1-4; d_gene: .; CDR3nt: TGTGCCAGCAGCCAGGGGGAAAAACTGTTTTTT; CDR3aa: CASSQGEKLFF
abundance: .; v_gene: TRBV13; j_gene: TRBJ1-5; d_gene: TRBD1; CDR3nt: TGTGCCAGCAGCTACGGACAGGGTGCATATCAGCCCCAGCATTTT; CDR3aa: CASSYGQGAYQPQHF
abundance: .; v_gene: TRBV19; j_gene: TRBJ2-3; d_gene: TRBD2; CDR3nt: TGTGCCAGTAGTATAGCTAGCGGGAGCTATACGCAGTATTTT; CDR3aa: CASSIASGSYTQYF
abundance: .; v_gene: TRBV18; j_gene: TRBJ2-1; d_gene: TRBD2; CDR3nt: TGTGCCAGCTCACCCCGGACTTTAGCGGGAGTTTTCGATGAGCAGTTCTTC; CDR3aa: CASSPRTLAGVFDEQFF
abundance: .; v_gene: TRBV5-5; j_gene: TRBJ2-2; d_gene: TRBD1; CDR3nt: TGTGCCAGCAGCTTGGACAGGGGGAACACCGGGGAGCTGTTTTTT; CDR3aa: CASSLDRGNTGELFF
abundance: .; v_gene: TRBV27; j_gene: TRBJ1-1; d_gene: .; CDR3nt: TGTGCCAGCAGGCCCTCGGGGGGAAGTGACACTGAAGCTTTCTTT; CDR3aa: CASRPSGGSDTEAFF
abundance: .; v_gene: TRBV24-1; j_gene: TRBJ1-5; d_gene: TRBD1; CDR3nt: TGTGCCACCAGTAATGACAGGGGGCCTAATCAGCCCCAGCATTTT; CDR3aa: CATSNDRGPNQPQHF
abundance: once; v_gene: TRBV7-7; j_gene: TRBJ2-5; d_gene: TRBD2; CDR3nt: TGTGCCAGCAGCTTGCGGGAGGGCCAAGAGACCCAGTACTTC; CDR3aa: CASSLREGQETQYF
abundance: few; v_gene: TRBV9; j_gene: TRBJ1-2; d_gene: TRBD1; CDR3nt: TGTGCCAGCAGCGTTCAGGGACAGGGAAAGTCTGGCTACACCTTC; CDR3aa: CASSVQGQGKSGYTF
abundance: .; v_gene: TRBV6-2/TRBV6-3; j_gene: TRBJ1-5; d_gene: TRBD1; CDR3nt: TGTGCCAGCAGTCCCCCCCGACAGGGAGGCAATCAGCCCCAGCATTTT; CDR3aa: CASSPPRQGGNQPQHF
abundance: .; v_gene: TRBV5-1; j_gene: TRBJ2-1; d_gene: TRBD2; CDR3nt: TGCGCCAGCAGCTCTTGGGGGACTAGCGGATTTGTGAATGAGCAGTTCTTC; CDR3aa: CASSSWGTSGFVNEQFF
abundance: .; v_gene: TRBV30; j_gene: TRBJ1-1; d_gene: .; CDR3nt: TGTGCCTGGAATCGGGGAACTGAAGCTTTCTTT; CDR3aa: CAWNRGTEAFF
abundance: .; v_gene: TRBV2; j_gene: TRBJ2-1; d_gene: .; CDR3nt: TGTGCCAGCAGTGGGGGCGGGGAACAGCGATACAATGAGCAGTTCTTC; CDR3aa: CASSGGGEQRYNEQFF
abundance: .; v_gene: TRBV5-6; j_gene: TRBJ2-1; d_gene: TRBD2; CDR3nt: TGTGCCAGCAGCCGACTAGCGGGAGGGAGCTCCTACAATGAGCAGTTCTTC; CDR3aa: CASSRLAGGSSYNEQFF
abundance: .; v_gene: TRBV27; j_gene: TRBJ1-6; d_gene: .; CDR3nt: TGTGCCAGCAGTTTCGGGGGGCTTAATTCACCCCTCCACTTT; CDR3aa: CASSFGGLNSPLHF
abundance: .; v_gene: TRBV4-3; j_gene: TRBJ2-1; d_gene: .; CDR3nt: TGCGCCAGCAGCCAAGTAAGTCGGTCCGAGCAGTTCTTC; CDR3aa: CASSQVSRSEQFF
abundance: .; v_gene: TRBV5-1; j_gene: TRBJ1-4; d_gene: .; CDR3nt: TGCGCCAGCACCTTGGGGACTGACAATGAAAAACTGTTTTTT; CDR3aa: CASTLGTDNEKLFF
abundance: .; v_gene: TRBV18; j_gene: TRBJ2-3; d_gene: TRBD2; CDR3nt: TGTGCCAGCTCACCTCCACGCGGGAGGATCACAGATACGCAGTATTTT; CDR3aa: CASSPPRGRITDTQYF
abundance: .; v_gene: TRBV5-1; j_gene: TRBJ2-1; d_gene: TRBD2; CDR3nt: TGCGCCAGCAGCGCACGGACTAGCGGGATGAGCTCCTACAATGAGCAGTTCTTC; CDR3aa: CASSARTSGMSSYNEQFF
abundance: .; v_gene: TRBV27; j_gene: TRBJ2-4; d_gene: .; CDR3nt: TGTGCCAGCAGTTTATCCCCGGAACTAGCTGGAAACATTCAGTACTTC; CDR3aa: CASSLSPELAGNIQYF
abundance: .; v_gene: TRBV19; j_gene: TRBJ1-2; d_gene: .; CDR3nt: TGTGCCAGTAGTTTCCCCCCTACCTTC; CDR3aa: CASSFPPTF
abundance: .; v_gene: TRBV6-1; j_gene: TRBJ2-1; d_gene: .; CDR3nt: TGTGCCAGCAGTGATTTAGCCCTCAGGGGAAAGCAGTTCTTC; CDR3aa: CASSDLALRGKQFF
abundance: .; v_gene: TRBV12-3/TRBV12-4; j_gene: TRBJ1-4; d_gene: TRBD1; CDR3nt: TGTGCCAGCAGTTCCCACAGGGGTGAAAAACTGTTTTTT; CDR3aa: CASSSHRGEKLFF
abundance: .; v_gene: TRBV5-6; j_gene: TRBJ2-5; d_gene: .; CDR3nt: TGTGCCAGCAGCTTGATAGCAGGGCCGGGAGAGACCCAGTACTTC; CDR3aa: CASSLIAGPGETQYF
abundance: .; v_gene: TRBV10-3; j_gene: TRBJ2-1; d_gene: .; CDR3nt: TGTGCCATCAGTGAACTTAGCGGAGCCACCTACAATGAGCAGTTCTTC; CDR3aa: CAISELSGATYNEQFF
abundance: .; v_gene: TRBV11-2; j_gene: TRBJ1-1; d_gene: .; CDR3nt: TGTGCCAGCAGCTTGCGGCTTAAGGTCGCGAGACTTAACACTGAAGCTTTCTTT; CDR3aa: CASSLRLKVARLNTEAFF
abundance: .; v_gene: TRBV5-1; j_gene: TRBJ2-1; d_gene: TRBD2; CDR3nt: TGCGCCAGCAGTACTAGCGGGAGGGGTGAGCAGTTCTTC; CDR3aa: CASSTSGRGEQFF
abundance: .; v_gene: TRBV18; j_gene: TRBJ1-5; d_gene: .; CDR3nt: TGTGCCAGCTCACCACAGGGGAATAGCAATCAGCCCCAGCATTTT; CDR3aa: CASSPQGNSNQPQHF
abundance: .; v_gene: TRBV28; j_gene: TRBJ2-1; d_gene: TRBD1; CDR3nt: TGTGCCAGCAGGACCGGGACAGGGCTTTACAATGAGCAGTTCTTC; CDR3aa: CASRTGTGLYNEQFF
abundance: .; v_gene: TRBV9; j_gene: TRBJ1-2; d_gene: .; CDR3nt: TGTGCCAGCAGCGTAGGTCGGCAGGGGACTAACTATGGCTACACCTTC; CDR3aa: CASSVGRQGTNYGYTF
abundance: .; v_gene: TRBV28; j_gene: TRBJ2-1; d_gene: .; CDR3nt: TGTGCCAGCAGTCCCACAGGGAATGAGGGCAATGAGCAGTTCTTC; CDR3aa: CASSPTGNEGNEQFF
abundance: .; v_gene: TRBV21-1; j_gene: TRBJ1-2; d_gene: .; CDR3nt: TGTGCCAGCAGCGACCCATACCGGGACAGGGAGCGGTATGGCTACACCTTC; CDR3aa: CASSDPYRDRERYGYTF
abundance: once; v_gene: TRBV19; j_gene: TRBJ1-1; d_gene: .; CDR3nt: TGTGCCAGTAGTTTGGGGAGGAACACTGAAGCTTTCTTT; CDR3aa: CASSLGRNTEAFF
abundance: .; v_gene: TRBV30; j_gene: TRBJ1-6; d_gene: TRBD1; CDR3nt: TGTGCCTGGCGGTATTCGGGACAGTATAATTCACCCCTCCACTTT; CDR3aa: CAWRYSGQYNSPLHF
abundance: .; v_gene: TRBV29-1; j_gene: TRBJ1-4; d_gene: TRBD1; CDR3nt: TGCAGCGTTGTAGGGAGGGGACAGGCTTATGAAAAACTGTTTTTT; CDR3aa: CSVVGRGQAYEKLFF
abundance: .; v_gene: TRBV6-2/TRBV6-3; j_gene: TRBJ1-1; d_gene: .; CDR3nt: TGTGCCAGCAGCGGACAGCGTTTGACTGAAGCTTTCTTT; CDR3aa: CASSGQRLTEAFF
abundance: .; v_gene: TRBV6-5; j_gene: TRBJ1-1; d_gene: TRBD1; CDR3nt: TGTGCCAGCAGTTACTGGACAGGCACTGAAGCTTTCTTT; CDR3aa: CASSYWTGTEAFF
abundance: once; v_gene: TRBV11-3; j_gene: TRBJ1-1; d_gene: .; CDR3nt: TGTGCCAGCAGCTTAGATCAGGCAGCCAAGAACACTGAAGCTTTCTTT; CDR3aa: CASSLDQAAKNTEAFF
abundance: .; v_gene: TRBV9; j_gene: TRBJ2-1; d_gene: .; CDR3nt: TGTGCCAGCAGCGTAGACCGTGCGTACTACAATGAGCAGTTCTTC; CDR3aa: CASSVDRAYYNEQFF
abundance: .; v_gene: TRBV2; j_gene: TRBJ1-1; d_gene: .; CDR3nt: TGTGCCAGCAGTATTAGCAGGGACTCCACTGAAGCTTTCTTT; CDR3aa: CASSISRDSTEAFF
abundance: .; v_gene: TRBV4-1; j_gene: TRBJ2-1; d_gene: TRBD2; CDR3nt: TGCGCCAGCAGCTCAGGTCGGCTAGCGGGTTACAATGAGCAGTTCTTC; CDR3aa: CASSSGRLAGYNEQFF
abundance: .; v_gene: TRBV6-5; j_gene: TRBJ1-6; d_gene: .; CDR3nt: TGTGCCAGCAGTCGTTCAAGCAGGGGTTCATCACCCCTCCACTTT; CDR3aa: CASSRSSRGSSPLHF
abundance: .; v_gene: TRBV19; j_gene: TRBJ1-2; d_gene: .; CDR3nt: TGTGCCAGTAGTATAGGCGGGACCTTCGATGGCTACACCTTC; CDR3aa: CASSIGGTFDGYTF
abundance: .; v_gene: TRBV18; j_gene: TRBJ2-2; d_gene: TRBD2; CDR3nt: TGTGCCAGCTCAACGGGACTAGCGGGAGGTTGGAACACCGGGGAGCTGTTTTTT; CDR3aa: CASSTGLAGGWNTGELFF